This T cell receptor (beta chain) was obtained from a study of response to subunit inactivated influenza vaccine. Study results and caveats: It was the authors' suggestion that each seasonal influenza vaccination recruits few new T cells.

This CDR3 contains 15 residues. The germline V gene has CDR1 LGHNA and CDR2 YSLEER. With V trimmed by 0 bases and J by 9 bases, 8 bases remained unmatched. TCRdb itself ran the RT-PCR reads through MiXCR, one entry per CDR3 protein. The repertoire holds roughly 500,000 distinct CDR3 sequences, roughly 23% seen once, with approximately 2% in the top ten. About this clonotype: The antigen is unknown.

The chain is built from TRBV4-3 and TRBJ2-1; 7 bases line up with TRBD1. The sequences come from CD4+ T cells sorted from PBMCs, collected approximately 5 days after vaccination. The receptor was derived from a middle-aged man who received an inactivated influenza vaccine. The CDR3 bases are TGCGCCAGCAGCCAAGATCTGAGGGGGCGAGGTGAGCAGTTCTTC. The encoded protein is CASSQDLRGRGEQFF.